Listed below are T cell receptor beta chains from one sample, sequenced in a study of blood T cell repertoires in COVID-19. The assay was immunoSEQ multiplex PCR, and TCRdb's table has in-frame clones only and misses some. The data hold 200,000 to 250,000 clones, with 75% to 90% observed a single time. The sequenced material came from PBMCs or T cells enriched from blood (not recorded which). The receptors stem from a man aged 35 to 55 who had recovered from COVID-19. Both conserved end residues are part of each CDR3. Fields, in order: J gene, clone size, V gene, D gene, CDR3 protein, CDR3 DNA. The D gene is left open where the match is weak. The size field is filled for only some rows; it gives once, few, many or a size class.

J: TRBJ2-7; size: .; V: TRBV27; D: TRBD2; CDR3: CASGHRDYLYEQYF; DNA: TGTGCCAGCGGTCACCGGGACTACCTCTACGAGCAGTACTTC
J: TRBJ2-5; size: once; V: TRBV10-3; D: TRBD2; CDR3: CAISERGLAGVETQYF; DNA: TGTGCCATCAGTGAACGAGGGCTAGCGGGAGTGGAGACCCAGTACTTC
J: TRBJ2-7; size: many; V: TRBV3-1/TRBV3-2; D: TRBD1; CDR3: CASSQDNRVWTGVELSSYEQYF; DNA: TGTGCCAGCAGCCAAGATAACCGGGTTTGGACAGGGGTAGAATTAAGCTCCTACGAGCAGTACTTC
J: TRBJ2-5; size: .; V: TRBV7-9; D: .; CDR3: CASSPVEETQYF; DNA: TGTGCCAGCAGCCCGGTAGAAGAGACCCAGTACTTC
J: TRBJ2-3; size: .; V: TRBV24-1; D: .; CDR3: CATSDLTKGDTQYF; DNA: TGTGCCACCAGTGATTTAACTAAAGGAGATACGCAGTATTTT
J: TRBJ2-7; size: .; V: TRBV29-1; D: TRBD1; CDR3: CSVELGTGAIYEQYF; DNA: TGCAGCGTTGAATTAGGGACAGGGGCGATCTACGAGCAGTACTTC
J: TRBJ1-1; size: .; V: TRBV4-1; D: .; CDR3: CASSQVDIPTEAFF; DNA: TGCGCCAGCAGCCAAGTTGACATTCCCACTGAAGCTTTCTTT
J: TRBJ2-2; size: .; V: TRBV18; D: .; CDR3: CASSPSPDTGELFF; DNA: TGTGCCAGCTCACCAAGTCCGGACACCGGGGAGCTGTTTTTT
J: TRBJ1-5; size: .; V: TRBV19; D: .; CDR3: CASSIRDKNQPQHF; DNA: TGTGCCAGTAGTATAAGGGACAAGAATCAGCCCCAGCATTTT
J: TRBJ1-3; size: .; V: TRBV2; D: .; CDR3: CASIQGFYGNTIYF; DNA: TGTGCCAGTATACAGGGATTTTATGGAAACACCATATATTTT
J: TRBJ2-3; size: .; V: TRBV7-9; D: TRBD1; CDR3: CATTGTGSTDTQYF; DNA: TGTGCCACCACGGGGACAGGGAGCACAGATACGCAGTATTTT
J: TRBJ1-3; size: .; V: TRBV28; D: .; CDR3: CASSLARGGGRNTIYF; DNA: TGTGCCAGCAGTTTAGCCAGGGGCGGGGGGAGAAACACCATATATTTT
J: TRBJ2-7; size: .; V: TRBV28; D: TRBD2; CDR3: CASSTGGGDSYEQYF; DNA: TGTGCCAGCAGCACGGGCGGGGGGGACTCCTACGAGCAGTACTTC
J: TRBJ2-1; size: .; V: TRBV5-3; D: TRBD1; CDR3: CARSLIGGSSYNEQFF; DNA: TGTGCCAGAAGCTTAATAGGGGGCTCATCCTACAATGAGCAGTTCTTC
J: TRBJ2-7; size: .; V: TRBV5-6; D: .; CDR3: CASSLSSYEQYF; DNA: TGTGCCAGCAGCCTAAGCTCCTACGAGCAGTACTTC
J: TRBJ2-2; size: few; V: TRBV14; D: TRBD1; CDR3: CASSQDLGTATTGELFF; DNA: TGTGCCAGCAGCCAAGACTTAGGGACAGCGACCACCGGGGAGCTGTTTTTT
J: TRBJ2-7; size: .; V: TRBV29-1; D: TRBD2; CDR3: CSVTRGTSGYEQYF; DNA: TGCAGCGTTACCCGCGGGACTAGCGGCTACGAGCAGTACTTC
J: TRBJ2-7; size: once; V: TRBV3-1/TRBV3-2; D: TRBD2; CDR3: CASSPLGSGNAGEQYF; DNA: TGTGCCAGCAGCCCATTGGGAAGCGGGAACGCGGGAGAGCAGTACTTC
J: TRBJ1-1; size: few; V: TRBV18; D: TRBD1; CDR3: CASSPQGALNTEAFF; DNA: TGTGCCAGCTCACCACAGGGGGCCCTGAACACTGAAGCTTTCTTT
J: TRBJ1-1; size: .; V: TRBV18; D: TRBD1; CDR3: CASSPTGGLNTEAFF; DNA: TGTGCCAGCTCACCTACAGGGGGCTTGAACACTGAAGCTTTCTTT
J: TRBJ2-1; size: .; V: TRBV7-3; D: TRBD1; CDR3: CASSPPGQGSEQFF; DNA: TGTGCCAGCAGCCCCCCCGGACAGGGCAGTGAGCAGTTCTTC
J: TRBJ2-2; size: .; V: TRBV2; D: .; CDR3: CASSVRGELFF; DNA: TGTGCCAGCAGTGTTAGAGGGGAGCTGTTTTTT
J: TRBJ2-3; size: .; V: TRBV24-1; D: .; CDR3: CATSDPRGMDTQYF; DNA: TGTGCCACCAGTGATCCCAGGGGTATGGATACGCAGTATTTT
J: TRBJ1-6; size: .; V: TRBV30; D: .; CDR3: CAWSVTGGNNSPLHF; DNA: TGTGCCTGGAGTGTTACGGGGGGCAATAATTCACCCCTCCACTTT
J: TRBJ2-7; size: .; V: TRBV6-2/TRBV6-3; D: .; CDR3: CASSPALYEQYF; DNA: TGTGCCAGCAGCCCGGCCCTCTACGAGCAGTACTTC
J: TRBJ1-1; size: .; V: TRBV12-3/TRBV12-4; D: .; CDR3: CASSLRQNTEAFF; DNA: TGTGCCAGCAGTTTGAGGCAGAACACTGAAGCTTTCTTT
J: TRBJ1-1; size: .; V: TRBV29-1; D: .; CDR3: CSVENNQNTEAFF; DNA: TGCAGCGTTGAAAACAACCAGAACACTGAAGCTTTCTTT
J: TRBJ2-4; size: .; V: TRBV10-3; D: TRBD1; CDR3: CAISATGVGNIQYF; DNA: TGTGCCATCAGTGCTACAGGGGTGGGAAACATTCAGTACTTC
J: TRBJ2-5; size: .; V: TRBV6-2/TRBV6-3; D: TRBD2; CDR3: CASSYIGGSEETQYF; DNA: TGTGCCAGCAGTTACATCGGCGGGAGCGAAGAGACCCAGTACTTC
J: TRBJ2-3; size: .; V: TRBV9; D: .; CDR3: CASSATRDTQYF; DNA: TGTGCCAGCAGCGCGACTAGAGATACGCAGTATTTT
J: TRBJ2-5; size: few; V: TRBV6-5; D: .; CDR3: CASSYSGAKETQYF; DNA: TGTGCCAGCAGTTATAGCGGTGCCAAAGAGACCCAGTACTTC
J: TRBJ1-3; size: .; V: TRBV5-8; D: .; CDR3: CASSLAVSGNTIYF; DNA: TGTGCCAGCAGCCTCGCGGTCTCTGGAAACACCATATATTTT
J: TRBJ1-2; size: .; V: TRBV4-2; D: .; CDR3: CASSQVGGPNYGYTF; DNA: TGTGCCAGCAGCCAAGTGGGGGGGCCAAACTATGGCTACACCTTC
J: TRBJ2-7; size: .; V: TRBV4-2; D: TRBD2; CDR3: CASSQTSGSSEFEQYF; DNA: TGTGCCAGCAGCCAAACTAGCGGGAGTTCCGAGTTCGAGCAGTACTTC
J: TRBJ1-1; size: few; V: TRBV30; D: .; CDR3: CAWSGGNTEAFF; DNA: TGTGCCTGGAGCGGGGGAAACACTGAAGCTTTCTTT
J: TRBJ1-6; size: .; V: TRBV6-5; D: .; CDR3: CASRLRGSNNSPLHF; DNA: TGTGCCAGCCGTTTGAGAGGGAGCAATAATTCACCCCTCCACTTT
J: TRBJ1-6; size: .; V: TRBV24-1; D: .; CDR3: CATRAGAPNSPLHF; DNA: TGTGCCACCAGGGCGGGAGCACCGAATTCACCCCTCCACTTT
J: TRBJ2-3; size: .; V: TRBV4-1; D: TRBD2; CDR3: CASSQAVAGDTQYF; DNA: TGCGCCAGCAGCCAAGCTGTAGCGGGCGATACGCAGTATTTT
J: TRBJ1-4; size: few; V: TRBV7-9; D: TRBD1; CDR3: CASSSWDSYNEKLFF; DNA: TGTGCCAGCAGCTCGTGGGACAGCTATAATGAAAAACTGTTTTTT
J: TRBJ2-7; size: .; V: TRBV7-9; D: TRBD2; CDR3: CASSPPGASGRARSYEQYF; DNA: TGTGCCAGCAGCCCCCCTGGGGCTAGCGGGAGGGCCCGGTCCTACGAGCAGTACTTC
J: TRBJ2-7; size: few; V: TRBV5-1; D: TRBD2; CDR3: CASSLSASGGYEQYF; DNA: TGCGCCAGCAGCTTGTCGGCTAGCGGAGGTTACGAGCAGTACTTC
J: TRBJ1-1; size: .; V: TRBV20-1; D: TRBD1; CDR3: CSARPGQEAFF; DNA: TGCAGTGCTAGACCGGGACAGGAGGCTTTCTTT
J: TRBJ1-2; size: .; V: TRBV4-1; D: TRBD1; CDR3: CASSQWTGGYGYTF; DNA: TGCGCCAGCAGCCAGTGGACAGGGGGCTATGGCTACACCTTC
J: TRBJ1-4; size: .; V: TRBV6-5; D: .; CDR3: CASSLWAGTQEKLFF; DNA: TGTGCCAGCAGTCTCTGGGCTGGGACTCAGGAAAAACTGTTTTTT
J: TRBJ1-4; size: .; V: TRBV6-1; D: .; CDR3: CASSEALSLDEKLFF; DNA: TGTGCCAGCAGTGAAGCGTTGTCCCTAGATGAAAAACTGTTTTTT
J: TRBJ2-1; size: few; V: TRBV19; D: .; CDR3: CASSMASVYNEQFF; DNA: TGTGCCAGTAGTATGGCTAGCGTCTACAATGAGCAGTTCTTC
J: TRBJ2-1; size: .; V: TRBV5-1; D: TRBD2; CDR3: CASSPSGNNEQFF; DNA: TGCGCCAGCAGCCCTAGCGGTAACAATGAGCAGTTCTTC